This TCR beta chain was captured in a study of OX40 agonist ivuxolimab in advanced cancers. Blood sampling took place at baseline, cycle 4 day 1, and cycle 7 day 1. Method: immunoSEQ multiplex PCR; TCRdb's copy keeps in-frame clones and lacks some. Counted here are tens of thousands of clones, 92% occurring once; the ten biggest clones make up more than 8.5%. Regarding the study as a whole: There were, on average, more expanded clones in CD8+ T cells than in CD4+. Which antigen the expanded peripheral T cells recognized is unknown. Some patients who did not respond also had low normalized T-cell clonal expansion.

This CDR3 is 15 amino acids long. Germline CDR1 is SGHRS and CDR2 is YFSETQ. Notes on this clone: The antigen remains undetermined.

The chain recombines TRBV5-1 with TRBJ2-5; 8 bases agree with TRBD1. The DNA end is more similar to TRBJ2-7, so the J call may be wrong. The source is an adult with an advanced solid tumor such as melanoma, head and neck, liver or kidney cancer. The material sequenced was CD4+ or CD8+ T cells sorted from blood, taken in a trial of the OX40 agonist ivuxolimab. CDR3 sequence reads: CASSLGQGLGYEQYF. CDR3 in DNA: TGCGCCAGCAGCTTAGGACAGGGTTTAGGCTACGAGCAGTACTTC.